This is a list of T cell receptor beta chains from one sample in a study of blood T cell repertoires in COVID-19. Sequencing used immunoSEQ multiplex PCR; TCRdb keeps in-frame clones, though not all of them. The data contain about 250,000 clones, about 80% of them singletons. The sample comprised peripheral blood. These TCRs come from a person aged 70 to 79 with COVID-19, enrolled during active disease. Both conserved end residues are part of each CDR3. The D gene is left open where the match is weak. Size is stated for part of the rows, as once, few or many counts, or as a class when the clone is expanded.

J gene: TRBJ2-1
V gene: TRBV5-4
D gene: TRBD2
clone size: many
CDR3 DNA: TGTGCCAGCAGCTTGATAGGCGTCGGGCGGGGGGGACACAATGAGCAGTTCTTC
CDR3 protein: CASSLIGVGRGGHNEQFF

J gene: TRBJ1-5
V gene: TRBV28
D gene: NA
clone size: NA
CDR3 DNA: TGTGCCAGCAGTTTGGCCTCTCGACAGCCCCAGCATTTT
CDR3 protein: CASSLASRQPQHF

J gene: TRBJ1-4
V gene: TRBV6-2/TRBV6-3
D gene: TRBD1
clone size: NA
CDR3 DNA: TGTGCCAGCAGCAGATCAGGGGGTGGACTAACTAATGAAAAACTGTTTTTT
CDR3 protein: CASSRSGGGLTNEKLFF

J gene: TRBJ2-3
V gene: TRBV19
D gene: TRBD2
clone size: many
CDR3 DNA: TGTGCCAGTAGCCTAGAAGGCGTAGCGGGGGGCCGCACAGATACGCAGTATTTT
CDR3 protein: CASSLEGVAGGRTDTQYF

J gene: TRBJ1-3
V gene: TRBV5-1
D gene: TRBD1
clone size: NA
CDR3 DNA: TGCGCCAGCAGCTGGGACAGCTCTGGAAACACCATATATTTT
CDR3 protein: CASSWDSSGNTIYF

J gene: TRBJ2-2
V gene: TRBV11-2
D gene: NA
clone size: NA
CDR3 DNA: TGTGCCAGCAGCTTAGCTAGCCTGAACACCGGGGAGCTGTTTTTT
CDR3 protein: CASSLASLNTGELFF

J gene: TRBJ2-3
V gene: TRBV5-1
D gene: NA
clone size: NA
CDR3 DNA: TGCGCCAGCAGCCGGGAACTAGCAGCTAGCACAGATACGCAGTATTTT
CDR3 protein: CASSRELAASTDTQYF

J gene: TRBJ2-7
V gene: TRBV28
D gene: NA
clone size: NA
CDR3 DNA: TGTGCCAGCAGTTTATACGCAGGGAACCACTACGAGCAGTACTTC
CDR3 protein: CASSLYAGNHYEQYF

J gene: TRBJ1-2
V gene: TRBV18
D gene: NA
clone size: NA
CDR3 DNA: TGTGCCAGCTCACCAATGGGAGAGGGTGGCTACACCTTC
CDR3 protein: CASSPMGEGGYTF

J gene: TRBJ2-7
V gene: TRBV29-1
D gene: TRBD2
clone size: NA
CDR3 DNA: TGCAGCGTTGAAGGGCTAGCGGATCACTACGAGCAGTACTTC
CDR3 protein: CSVEGLADHYEQYF

J gene: TRBJ2-2
V gene: TRBV19
D gene: NA
clone size: NA
CDR3 DNA: TGTGCCAGTAGCCTGGGGCGGGGGCTCAACACCGGGGAGCTGTTTTTT
CDR3 protein: CASSLGRGLNTGELFF

J gene: TRBJ1-5
V gene: TRBV27
D gene: NA
clone size: few
CDR3 DNA: TGTGCCAGCAGTATTATGAGCAATCAGCCCCAGCATTTT
CDR3 protein: CASSIMSNQPQHF

J gene: TRBJ1-3
V gene: TRBV28
D gene: NA
clone size: NA
CDR3 DNA: TGTGCCAGCAGAAATGAGACAGGTCCTGGTGGAAACACCATATATTTT
CDR3 protein: CASRNETGPGGNTIYF

J gene: TRBJ1-5
V gene: TRBV7-8
D gene: NA
clone size: NA
CDR3 DNA: TGTGCCAGCAGCTTAGAACGGTTCAATCAGCCCCAGCATTTT
CDR3 protein: CASSLERFNQPQHF

J gene: TRBJ1-5
V gene: TRBV11-3
D gene: NA
clone size: NA
CDR3 DNA: TGTGCCAGCAGCTTAGATAACAGGGAAGGCAGTCGCAATCAGCCCCAGCATTTT
CDR3 protein: CASSLDNREGSRNQPQHF

J gene: TRBJ1-5
V gene: TRBV5-6
D gene: TRBD1
clone size: NA
CDR3 DNA: TGTGCCAGCAGCTTGTCCCAGGGGGTAGGCAATCAGCCCCAGCATTTT
CDR3 protein: CASSLSQGVGNQPQHF

J gene: TRBJ2-1
V gene: TRBV4-3
D gene: NA
clone size: NA
CDR3 DNA: TGCGCCAGCAGCCAAGGAGTCGGGGGGACAGGATGGCCCTACAATGAGCAGTTCTTC
CDR3 protein: CASSQGVGGTGWPYNEQFF

J gene: TRBJ2-1
V gene: TRBV19
D gene: NA
clone size: once
CDR3 DNA: TGTGCCACTAGTCTGGCAGGGGCGGGTGGGGTTGAGCAGTTCTTC
CDR3 protein: CATSLAGAGGVEQFF

J gene: TRBJ1-5
V gene: TRBV2
D gene: NA
clone size: NA
CDR3 DNA: TGTGCCAGCAGAGACCGGGGGGAGCCCCAGCATTTT
CDR3 protein: CASRDRGEPQHF

J gene: TRBJ2-5
V gene: TRBV18
D gene: NA
clone size: few
CDR3 DNA: TGTGCCAGCTCACAACTACCCTCGGGGGGCTCCCAAGAGACCCAGTACTTC
CDR3 protein: CASSQLPSGGSQETQYF

J gene: TRBJ2-5
V gene: TRBV15
D gene: NA
clone size: NA
CDR3 DNA: TGTGCCACCAGCAGAGGCCCGCAGGAGGGCCGCGAGACCCAGTACTTC
CDR3 protein: CATSRGPQEGRETQYF

J gene: TRBJ2-2
V gene: TRBV3-1/TRBV3-2
D gene: NA
clone size: NA
CDR3 DNA: TGTGCCAGCAGCCTTATCTCAGGACTCAACACCGGGGAGCTGTTTTTT
CDR3 protein: CASSLISGLNTGELFF

J gene: TRBJ1-4
V gene: TRBV27
D gene: NA
clone size: once
CDR3 DNA: TGTGCCAGCAGTAAGATACCAGGGACTCTTAATGAAAAACTGTTTTTT
CDR3 protein: CASSKIPGTLNEKLFF

J gene: TRBJ2-7
V gene: TRBV29-1
D gene: NA
clone size: NA
CDR3 DNA: TGCAGCGTTGTTCTGCGGCACTCCTACGAGCAGTACTTC
CDR3 protein: CSVVLRHSYEQYF

J gene: TRBJ1-5
V gene: TRBV6-1
D gene: TRBD1
clone size: NA
CDR3 DNA: TGTGCCAGCAGTGAACCCTGGACAGGGATCAATCAGCCCCAGCATTTT
CDR3 protein: CASSEPWTGINQPQHF

J gene: TRBJ2-3
V gene: TRBV7-2
D gene: TRBD2
clone size: NA
CDR3 DNA: TGTGCCAGCAGCTTACAAAGGAGGGCGGGAGCCCCGGGGGCAGATACGCAGTATTTT
CDR3 protein: CASSLQRRAGAPGADTQYF